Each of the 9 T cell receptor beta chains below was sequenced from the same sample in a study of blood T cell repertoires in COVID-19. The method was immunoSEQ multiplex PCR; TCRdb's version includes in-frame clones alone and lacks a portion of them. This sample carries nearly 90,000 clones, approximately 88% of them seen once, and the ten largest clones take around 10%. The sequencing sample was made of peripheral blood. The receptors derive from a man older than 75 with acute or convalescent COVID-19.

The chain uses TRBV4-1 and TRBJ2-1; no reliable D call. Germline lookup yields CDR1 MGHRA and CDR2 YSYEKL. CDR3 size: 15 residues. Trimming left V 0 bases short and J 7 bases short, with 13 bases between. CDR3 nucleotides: TGCGCCAGCAGCCAAGATCCGCTGGTCGGGAATGAGCAGTTCTTC. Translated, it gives CASSQDPLVGNEQFF.

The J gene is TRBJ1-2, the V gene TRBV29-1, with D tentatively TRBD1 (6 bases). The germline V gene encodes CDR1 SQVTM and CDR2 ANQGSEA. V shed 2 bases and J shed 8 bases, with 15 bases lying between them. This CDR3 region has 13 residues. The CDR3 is CSVEYPGQSGYTF. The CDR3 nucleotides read TGCAGCGTTGAATACCCTGGACAGTCGGGCTACACCTTC.

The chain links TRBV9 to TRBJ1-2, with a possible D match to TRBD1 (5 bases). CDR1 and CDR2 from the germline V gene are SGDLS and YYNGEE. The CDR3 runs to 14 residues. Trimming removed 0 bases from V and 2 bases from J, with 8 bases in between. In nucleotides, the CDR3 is TGTGCCAGCAGCGTAGGTTCAGGGAACTATGGCTACACCTTC. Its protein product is CASSVGSGNYGYTF.

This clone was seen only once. This chain's CDR3 is CASGRDRGSTGYTF. The CDR3 nucleotides are TGTGCCAGCGGTCGGGACAGGGGGAGTACTGGCTACACCTTC. V is TRBV9 and J is TRBJ1-2; TRBD1 agrees at 11 bases. CDR3 size: 14 residues. Germline CDR1 SGDLS, CDR2 YYNGEE. V was pared by 7 bases and J by 7 bases, with 9 bases of the junction left unmatched.

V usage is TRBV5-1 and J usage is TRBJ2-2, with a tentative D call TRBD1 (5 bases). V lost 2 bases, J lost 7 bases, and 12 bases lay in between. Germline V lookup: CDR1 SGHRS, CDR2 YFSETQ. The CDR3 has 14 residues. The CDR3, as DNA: TGCGCCAGCAGCTTCGATCGTCAGGGCGGGGAGCTGTTTTTT. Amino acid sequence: CASSFDRQGGELFF.

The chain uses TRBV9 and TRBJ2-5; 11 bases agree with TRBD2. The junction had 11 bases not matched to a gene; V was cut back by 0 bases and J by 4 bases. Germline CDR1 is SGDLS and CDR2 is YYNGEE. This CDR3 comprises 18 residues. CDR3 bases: TGTGCCAGCAGCGTAGGAACTAGCGGGGGCTGGGCGCCAGAGACCCAGTACTTC. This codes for CASSVGTSGGWAPETQYF.

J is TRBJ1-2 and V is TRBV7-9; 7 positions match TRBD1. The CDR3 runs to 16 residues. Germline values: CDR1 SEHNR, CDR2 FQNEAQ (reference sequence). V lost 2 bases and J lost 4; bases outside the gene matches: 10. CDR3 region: CASSLLGQARSYGYTF. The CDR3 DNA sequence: TGTGCCAGCAGCTTACTTGGACAGGCACGTTCCTATGGCTACACCTTC.

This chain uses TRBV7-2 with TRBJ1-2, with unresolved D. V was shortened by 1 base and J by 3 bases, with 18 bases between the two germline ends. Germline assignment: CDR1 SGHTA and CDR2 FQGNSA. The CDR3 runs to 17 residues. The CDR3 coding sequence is TGTGCCAGCAGCTTAGTTTCGGCAGGTGGATATGACTATGGCTACACCTTC. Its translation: CASSLVSAGGYDYGYTF.

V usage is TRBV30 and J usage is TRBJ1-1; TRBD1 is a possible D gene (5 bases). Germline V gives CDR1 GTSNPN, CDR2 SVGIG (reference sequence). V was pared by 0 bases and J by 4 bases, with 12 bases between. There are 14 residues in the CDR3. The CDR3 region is CAWSVLQGGTEAFF. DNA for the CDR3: TGTGCCTGGAGTGTACTTCAGGGAGGCACTGAAGCTTTCTTT.